Below are 23 T cell receptor beta chains sequenced from a single sample in a study of T cell repertoires in cytomegalovirus infection (dated by TCRdb to about 2019). The antigens for these receptors are not known. Sequencing took place on an Illumina HiSeq 1500. The public reads were reanalyzed by TCRdb: fastp trimming at Q25, MiXCR alignment, in-frame beta chains only. When rows share a CDR3 protein, they turn into one entry using the most common DNA and genes. For this sample there are over 250,000 distinct CDR3 sequences; roughly 21% appear just once. Around 20% of the sample is taken by the ten largest. Reading the label with the study, this specimen's treatment or condition is: in vitro stimulation with specific CMV peptide epitopes to enrich CMV-specific T cells. Source: cultured PBMCs, taken from culture after CMV antigen stimulation. Every receptor here comes from a human donor in good health (CMV status not recorded). Some clones in this sample may be carry-over from other donors' samples.

The chain uses TRBV7-2 and TRBJ1-2; D not resolved. The CDR3 is made up of 15 amino acids. In germline, CDR1 is SGHTA, CDR2 FQGNSA. Between the trimmed V and J ends, which lost 2 bases and 3 bases, there was a span of 13 bases. The CDR3 region is CASSLIFGSDYGYTF. The CDR3 DNA reads as TGTGCCAGCAGCTTAATCTTTGGTTCTGACTATGGCTACACCTTC.

This chain joins TRBV7-9 and TRBJ2-7; D unclear. Germline CDR1 SEHNR, CDR2 FQNEAQ (reference sequence). With 5 bases removed from V and 6 bases from J, the gap between germline ends came to 11 bases. The CDR3 is 12 amino acids. CDR3 in amino acids: CASSDLTAEQYF. DNA of the CDR3: TGTGCCAGCAGCGACCTCACTGCCGAGCAGTACTTC.

The chain couples TRBV11-1 to TRBJ1-1, with 10 bases aligning to TRBD1. After removal of 5 bases from V and 5 bases from J, the junction contained 5 bases not matched to a gene. The CDR3 is 14 amino acids. Per the germline V gene, CDR1 is SGHAT and CDR2 is FQDESV (reference sequence). CDR3 nucleotides: TGTGCCAGCAGCCTGACAGGGGGCAAGACTGAAGCTTTCTTT. Its protein product is CASSLTGGKTEAFF.

As regards this clonotype: At one end the junction does not follow the germline gene, possibly because of a read error. V is TRBV6-8 and J is TRBJ2-7, with 8 bases lining up with TRBD1. The CDR3 totals 10 residues. Germline V gene data show CDR1 as MNHGY and CDR2 as SAAAGT. The DNA for the CDR3 is TGCCCCAAAGAACAGGGGGAAACCCTCTTC. It yields the protein CPKEQGETLF.

In its sample, this clonotype was seen many times. The chain has TRBV7-2 and TRBJ2-1; TRBD1 is a possible D gene (5 bases). Germline CDR1 and CDR2: SGHTA and FQGNSA. This CDR3 has 16 amino acids. V lost 4 bases and J lost 3, with 16 bases in between. CDR3 coding DNA: TGTGCCAGCAGCTGGGCAGGGCCACAAAACTACAATGAGCAGTTCTTC. Protein product: CASSWAGPQNYNEQFF.

The rearrangement joins TRBV5-5 to TRBJ2-7; D unresolved. Germline loops: CDR1 SGHKS, CDR2 YYEKEE (reference sequence). Deletions cut 0 bases from V and 0 bases from J, with 7 bases between. This CDR3 has 14 amino acids. The CDR3 sequence is CASSLAIYSYEQYV. In nucleotides, the CDR3 is TGTGCCAGCAGCTTGGCCATATACTCCTACGAGCAGTACGTC.

The V and J genes are TRBV11-3 and TRBJ1-2; D unresolved. Trimming stripped 4 bases from V and 8 bases from J, with 14 bases between. This CDR3 has 13 amino acids. Germline V gene lookup returns CDR1 SGHNT and CDR2 YENEEA. CDR3 sequence (DNA): TGTGCCAGCAGCTCGGTGGAGTCACGAGGCTACACCTTC. This gives the protein CASSSVESRGYTF.

This clonotype showed up many times. This chain connects TRBV7-2 to TRBJ1-6; TRBD1 agrees at 7 bases. This CDR3 is 14 amino acids long. Germline lookup yields CDR1 SGHTA and CDR2 FQGNSA. V shed 5 bases and J 5 bases; nucleotides not matched to a gene: 3. DNA of the CDR3: TGTGCCAGCAGCCTGGGACAGAATAATTCACCCCTCCACTTT. It specifies CASSLGQNNSPLHF.

This clonotype was picked up a small number of times. This chain connects TRBV7-9 to TRBJ1-2, with 9 bases matching TRBD1. The V segment lost 5 bases and the J segment 8 bases; nucleotides outside the gene matches: 12. The germline V gene has CDR1 SEHNR and CDR2 FQNEAQ (reference sequence). There are 15 residues in the CDR3. CDR3 nucleotides: TGTGCCAGCAGCCTCTCGGTCGGGACAGGGCCGGGCTACACCTTC. Amino acid sequence: CASSLSVGTGPGYTF.

J is TRBJ2-1 and V is TRBV15; TRBD2 aligns across 13 bases. J was trimmed by 9 bases and V by 3 bases; bases with no gene match: 8. CDR1 and CDR2 from the germline V gene are LNHNV and YYDKDF (reference sequence). CDR3 length equals 16 residues. CDR3 in amino acids: CATSSLEGLAGTEQFF. The CDR3 coding sequence is TGTGCCACCAGCAGCCTAGAGGGACTAGCGGGAACTGAGCAGTTCTTC.

Many counts were recorded for this clonotype. This rearrangement joins TRBV7-2 to TRBJ1-2; 7 nucleotides align to TRBD1. The CDR3 runs to 14 residues. V was clipped by 5 bases and J by 0 bases; unmatched bases: 3. Germline V gene sequence: CDR1 SGHTA, CDR2 FQGNSA. CDR3 DNA: TGTGCCAGCAGCATGACAGGGACTAACTATGGCTACACCTTC. Protein sequence: CASSMTGTNYGYTF.

The chain uses TRBV11-2 and TRBJ1-1; D is unresolved. This CDR3 contains 16 residues. Germline CDR1 is SGHAT and CDR2 is FQNNGV. V lost 0 bases and J 0 bases, leaving 11 bases between the germline ends. CDR3 sequence: CASSLDSVNMNTEAFF. The DNA of the CDR3 is TGTGCCAGCAGCTTAGATTCCGTTAACATGAACACTGAAGCTTTCTTT.

The J gene is TRBJ2-5, the V gene TRBV7-9, with a possible D match to TRBD2 (5 bases). The CDR3 is 14 amino acids. V was clipped by 7 bases and J by 7 bases, with 19 bases between them. Germline V gene sequence: CDR1 SEHNR, CDR2 FQNEAQ (reference sequence). CDR3: CASNLETERGTQYF. CDR3 in DNA: TGTGCCAGCAACCTGGAAACAGAACGGGGGACCCAGTACTTC.

This clonotype was seen a handful of times. The CDR3 sequence: CASRPGPKNYGYTF. DNA for the CDR3: TGTGCCAGTCGTCCGGGGCCGAAAAACTATGGCTACACCTTC. This chain links TRBV19 with TRBJ1-2; maybe TRBD1 (5 bases). The V gene's germline CDR1 is LNHDA and CDR2 SQIVND (reference sequence). With 8 bases removed from V and 2 bases from J, the gap between germline ends came to 15 bases. The CDR3 is made up of 14 amino acids.

The table lists this clonotype with a count of one. The chain links TRBV28 to TRBJ2-1; 8 bases match TRBD1. This CDR3 is built from 15 residues. Germline lookup yields CDR1 MDHEN and CDR2 SYDVKM. Trimming took 7 bases from V and 3 from J; bases not matched to a gene: 8. CDR3 DNA sequence: TGTGCCAGCAATCCCGACAGGGGAAACTACAATGAGCAGTTCTTC. Translation gives CASNPDRGNYNEQFF.

The rearrangement links TRBV19 to TRBJ2-3; D gene unclear. Trimming shortened V by 7 bases and J by 3 bases, and 8 bases separated the two germline ends. This CDR3 spans 12 amino acids. The germline CDR1 and CDR2 sequences are LNHDA and SQIVND (reference sequence). CDR3 region: CASKSRTDTQYF. The DNA for the CDR3 is TGTGCCAGTAAGAGCCGAACAGATACGCAGTATTTT.

The CDR3 protein is CASSLLGGSGANVLTF. CDR3 coding DNA: TGTGCCAGCAGCTTATTGGGGGGGTCCGGGGCCAACGTCCTGACTTTC. The rearrangement links TRBV7-2 to TRBJ2-6, with TRBD2 matching over 7 bases. The CDR3 loop spans 16 amino acids. The germline CDR1 and CDR2 sequences are SGHTA and FQGNSA. V shed 2 bases and J 4 bases; nucleotides not matched to a gene: 5. The full variable domain, its missing parts supplied by reference TRBV7-2 and TRBJ2-6, is GAGVSQSPSNKVTEKGKDVELRCDPISGHTALYWYRQSLGQGLEFLIYFQGNSAPDKSGLPSDRFSAERTGGSVSTLTIQRTQQEDSAVYLCASSLLGGSGANVLTFGAGSRLTVL.

The chain links TRBV12-3 or TRBV12-4 to TRBJ2-7; 10 bases line up with TRBD1. The length of the CDR3 is 14 residues. V was pared by 5 bases and J by 1 base, with 2 bases of the junction left unmatched. The CDR3 loop reads CASSRTGGSYEQYF. The CDR3 coding sequence is TGTGCCAGCAGTCGGACAGGGGGGTCCTACGAGCAGTACTTC.

In its sample, this clonotype was seen many times. This sequence joins TRBV6-1 and TRBJ1-1, with 7 positions matching TRBD1. J was trimmed by 1 base and V by 1 base; bases with no gene match: 6. The germline V gene encodes CDR1 MNHNS and CDR2 SASEGT. CDR3 length: 16 amino acids. The CDR3 reads CASSEGTGGGNTEAFF. The DNA of the CDR3 is TGTGCCAGCAGTGAAGGGACAGGTGGGGGGAACACTGAAGCTTTCTTT.

In this sample, this clonotype turned up a few times. The J gene is TRBJ2-5, the V gene TRBV7-4; 7 positions agree with TRBD1. Trimming at V came to 7 bases and at J to 7 bases, leaving 12 bases not matched to a gene. The germline CDR1 and CDR2 sequences are SGHVT and SQSDAQ. The CDR3 spans 14 residues. CDR3 bases: TGTGCCAGCACCCCCCAGGGGGACGCGGGGACCCAGTACTTC. Translated, it gives CASTPQGDAGTQYF.

J is TRBJ2-1 and V is TRBV29-1; D unresolved. V lost 2 bases to trimming and J lost 2 bases, with 10 bases between them. CDR1 SQVTM and CDR2 ANQGSEA come from the germline V gene. The CDR3 length is 14 residues. The CDR3 nucleotides read TGCAGCGTTGAATTTCAGTCTACCTACAATGAGCAGTTCTTC. Translating it yields CSVEFQSTYNEQFF.

In this sample, this clonotype turned up many times. The chain couples TRBV7-2 to TRBJ2-5; TRBD2 matches 9 bases. The germline CDR1 and CDR2 sequences are SGHTA and FQGNSA. CDR3 length equals 16 residues. V lost 5 bases to trimming and J lost 0 bases; unmatched junction nucleotides: 7. The CDR3 sequence: CASSPQSGRYQETQYF. The CDR3 DNA reads TGTGCCAGCAGCCCTCAAAGCGGGAGGTACCAAGAGACCCAGTACTTC.

This clonotype was detected once. The chain is built from TRBV18 and TRBJ1-1; a possible D gene is TRBD1 (5 bases). The CDR3 sequence is 15 residues long. V shed 3 bases and J shed 0 bases, with 11 bases lying between them. Germline CDR1 and CDR2: KGHSH and LQKENI. CDR3 sequence: CASSPRETVNTEAFF. CDR3 DNA sequence: TGTGCCAGCTCACCGAGGGAGACAGTGAACACTGAAGCTTTCTTT.